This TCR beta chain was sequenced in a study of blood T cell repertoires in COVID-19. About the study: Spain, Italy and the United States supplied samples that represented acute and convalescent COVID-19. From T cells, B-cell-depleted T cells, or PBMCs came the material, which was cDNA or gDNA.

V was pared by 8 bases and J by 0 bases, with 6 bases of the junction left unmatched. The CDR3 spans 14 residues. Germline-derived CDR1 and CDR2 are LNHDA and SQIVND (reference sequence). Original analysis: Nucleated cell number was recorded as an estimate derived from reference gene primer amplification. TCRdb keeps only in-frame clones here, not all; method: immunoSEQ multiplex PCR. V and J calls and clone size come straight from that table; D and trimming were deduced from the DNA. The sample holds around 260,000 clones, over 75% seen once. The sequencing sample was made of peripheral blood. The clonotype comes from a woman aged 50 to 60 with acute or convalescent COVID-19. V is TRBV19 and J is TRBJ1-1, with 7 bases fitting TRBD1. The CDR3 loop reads CASYEGGLNTEAFF. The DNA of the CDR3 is TGTGCCAGTTATGAAGGGGGCCTGAACACTGAAGCTTTCTTT.